Below, 9 T cell receptor beta chains from the same sample are listed, as sequenced in a study of response to subunit inactivated influenza vaccine. TCRdb called the RT-PCR reads again in MiXCR, with one record for every CDR3 protein. The table includes around 570,000 distinct CDR3 sequences, over 9% detected once. The same data also went into a second study, on T cells expressing NK-cell markers. That work states: What made the TCR beta cDNA was 5'RACE template switching with UMIs.

Sample: PBMCs from blood, taken on the day of vaccination. These receptors were taken from a middle-aged man who received an inactivated influenza vaccine.

This clonotype has only a few counts. The chain has TRBV11-2 and TRBJ2-1, with D unresolved. The germline V and J ends were trimmed by 0 bases and 10 bases, with 10 bases remaining between them. The CDR3 is 13 residues long. Germline values: CDR1 SGHAT, CDR2 FQNNGV. The chain's CDR3 is CASSLDFNAEQFF. The CDR3 DNA is TGTGCCAGCAGCTTAGATTTCAACGCAGAGCAGTTCTTC.

This clonotype showed up just a few times. In DNA form, the CDR3 reads TGTGCCAGCAGCCGATTCTCCTACGAGCAGTACTTC. It codes for CASSRFSYEQYF. The rearrangement links TRBV7-2 to TRBJ2-7, with D unclear. CDR3 length: 12 amino acids. Trimming took 5 bases from V and 0 from J, leaving 5 bases between them. From germline, CDR1 is SGHTA and CDR2 FQGNSA.

Only a few counts were recorded for this clonotype. The chain carries TRBV29-1 and TRBJ1-1; D is uncertain. Trimming stripped 4 bases from V and 5 bases from J, with 17 bases between. The CDR3 is 14 amino acids. Per germline, CDR1 SQVTM and CDR2 ANQGSEA. The CDR3 spells CSVGEGPAGTEAFF. The DNA for the CDR3 is TGCAGCGTTGGGGAAGGGCCCGCCGGGACTGAAGCTTTCTTT.

This clonotype was observed many times. This chain joins TRBV6-2 or TRBV6-3 and TRBJ2-5, with D unclear. CDR1 is MNHEY and CDR2 is SVGEGT in the germline V gene. Between the trimmed V and J ends, which lost 0 bases and 2 bases, there was a span of 10 bases. There are 15 residues in the CDR3. CDR3 nucleotides: TGTGCCAGCAGTTACTCGTCGGCTGATCAAGAGACCCAGTACTTC. This codes for CASSYSSADQETQYF.

The genes are TRBV5-4 and TRBJ2-3, with 14 bases lining up with TRBD2. J was trimmed by 0 bases and V by 4 bases; bases with no gene match: 7. Germline lookup yields CDR1 SGHNT and CDR2 YYREEE (reference sequence). There are 18 residues in the CDR3. For the CDR3, the DNA is TGTGCCAGCAGCACCCTCTGGACTAGCGGGAGGAGCACAGATACGCAGTATTTT. It translates to CASSTLWTSGRSTDTQYF.

This clonotype was seen many times. The rearrangement joins TRBV19 to TRBJ2-1, with D perhaps being TRBD1 or TRBD2 (5 bases each). The CDR3 loop spans 14 amino acids. V lost 6 bases and J 2 bases, leaving 11 bases between the germline ends. Germline CDR1 and CDR2: LNHDA and SQIVND (reference sequence). CDR3 nucleotides: TGTGCCAGTAGCGTGGGACCTCCCTACAATGAGCAGTTCTTC. It encodes CASSVGPPYNEQFF.

The chain couples TRBV6-2 or TRBV6-3 to TRBJ1-1; D perhaps matches TRBD1 (5 bases). Germline-derived CDR1 and CDR2 are MNHEY and SVGEGT. The germline V and J ends were trimmed by 7 bases and 7 bases, with 16 bases remaining between them. The CDR3 spans 13 residues. CDR3 sequence reads: CASTWGEVFEAFF. CDR3 bases: TGTGCCAGCACCTGGGGGGAGGTTTTTGAAGCTTTCTTT.

This clonotype came up a few times. This chain uses TRBV20-1 with TRBJ2-7; D gene uncertain. Germline CDR1 is DFQATT and CDR2 is SNEGSKA (reference sequence). Trimming stripped 0 bases from V and 0 bases from J, with 15 bases between. This CDR3 region has 16 residues. CDR3 amino acids: CSARDHRPGPSYEQYF. As DNA, the CDR3 is TGCAGTGCTAGAGACCATCGACCCGGCCCCTCCTACGAGCAGTACTTC.

With respect to this clonotype: At one of its ends the junction is not consistent with the germline gene, which may arise from a read error. The rearrangement joins TRBV4-2 to TRBJ2-5, with D possibly being TRBD2 (5 bases). Germline V CDR1 and CDR2: LGHNA, YNFKEQ. CDR3 size: 13 residues. The CDR3 region has the DNA TGTGCCAGCAGCTCCACTTCGGGAAGACTGTACTCCTTC. Its protein is CASSSTSGRLYSF.